The 31 T cell receptor beta chains given below trace back to one sample, sequenced in a study of T cells in Graves' hyperthyroidism and ophthalmopathy. What was amplified from RNA transcripts were TCR beta CDR3 regions. HTBI primers were used for first-round RT-PCR of the TCR CDR3. TCRdb passed the multiplex PCR reads through MiXCR, listing each CDR3 protein once. Altogether over 150,000 distinct CDR3 sequences are present, around 17% being singletons, with the ten largest covering around 48%. Input material: blood. Receptors originate from a woman between 50 and 59 years old with Graves' hyperthyroidism.

This clonotype was seen a handful of times. V usage is TRBV12-3 or TRBV12-4 and J usage is TRBJ1-2; 7 nucleotides agree with TRBD1. Trimming took 5 bases from V and 4 from J; bases not matched to a gene: 4. This CDR3 region has 13 residues. The DNA for the CDR3 is TGTGCCAGCAGTCGGGGACAGATCTATGGCTACACCTTC. It encodes CASSRGQIYGYTF.

This clonotype was seen more than once but under ten times. Just one base apart from a much larger clone, this may be a read error. The CDR3 DNA reads TGTGCCAGCAATCCCGGGACCCCCTTTACCCACACTGAAGCTTTCTTT. Translated, it gives CASNPGTPFTHTEAFF. The chain links TRBV27 to TRBJ1-1, with D maybe TRBD1 (5 bases). Germline assignment: CDR1 MNHEY and CDR2 SMNVEV (reference sequence). The germline V and J ends were trimmed by 7 bases and 3 bases, with 21 bases remaining between them. CDR3 length equals 16 residues.

About this clonotype itself: No DNA is shown, since the ends of the CDR3 on it are uncertain; the CDR3 is the one TCRdb lists. V usage is TRBV19 and J usage is TRBJ2-5; the DNA was not used to check the table's D call, TRBD1. In germline, CDR1 is LNHDA, CDR2 SQIVND (reference sequence). The CDR3 is 15 amino acids long, termini counted. CDR3 amino acids: CASSSGQGAQETQYF.

This clonotype was observed many times. The rearrangement links TRBV27 to TRBJ2-1; TRBD2 might be the D (6 bases). The V and J ends lost 2 bases and 0 bases respectively, with 8 bases between them. Germline CDR1 is MNHEY and CDR2 is SMNVEV (reference sequence). The CDR3 consists of 15 residues. The CDR3: CASSLGTVSYNEQFF. The CDR3 DNA reads TGTGCCAGCAGTTTAGGGACTGTCTCCTACAATGAGCAGTTCTTC.

This chain connects TRBV11-2 to TRBJ2-7, with unresolved D. The CDR3 sequence is 14 residues long. The V end was cut by 1 base, the J end by 4 bases, with 11 bases between. Germline V gene data show CDR1 as SGHAT and CDR2 as FQNNGV. CDR3 in DNA: TGTGCCAGCAGCTTAGGTGGGGTTAATTACGAGCAGTACTTC. Protein sequence: CASSLGGVNYEQYF.

This chain links TRBV18 with TRBJ2-5; 7 nucleotides agree with TRBD1. Germline V CDR1 and CDR2: KGHSH, LQKENI. V was pared by 3 bases and J by 4 bases, with 8 bases of the junction left unmatched. There are 15 residues in the CDR3. CDR3: CASSPRQGTGETQYF. The CDR3 bases are TGTGCCAGCTCACCCAGACAGGGAACGGGAGAGACCCAGTACTTC.

This sequence joins TRBV9 and TRBJ2-1; 13 bases fit TRBD2. Germline loops: CDR1 SGDLS, CDR2 YYNGEE. Losses at the gene ends were 4 bases for V and 7 bases for J; bases not matched to a gene: 5. The CDR3 consists of 15 residues. CDR3: CASSLTSGRRNEQFF. CDR3 coding DNA: TGTGCCAGCAGCTTGACTAGCGGGAGGAGGAATGAGCAGTTCTTC.

With respect to this clonotype: One base away lies a much larger clone, so this may be a sequencing read error. The chain uses TRBV9 and TRBJ1-1, with D possibly TRBD1 on 5 matching bases. The germline V gene encodes CDR1 SGDLS and CDR2 YYNGEE. The CDR3 extends over 12 amino acids. Trimming shortened V by 7 bases and J by 8 bases, and 15 bases separated the two germline ends. The CDR3 sequence: CASSPWGDEAFF. CDR3 bases: TGTGCCAGCTCACCATGGGGGGACGAAGCTTTCTTT. Together with reference TRBV9 and TRBJ1-1, the CDR3 gives the full variable domain: DSGVTQTPKHLITATGQRVTLRCSPRSGDLSVYWYQQSLDQGLQFLIQYYNGEERAKGNILERFSAQQFPDLHSELNLSSLELGDSALYFCASSPWGDEAFFGQGTRLTVV.

This clonotype was counted ten times or more. CDR3 in DNA: TGTGCCAGCAGCCCTCCATTAGGAAGGAGGGACACTGAAGCTTTCTTT. Translation gives CASSPPLGRRDTEAFF. The gene calls are TRBV3-1 and TRBJ1-1; D is uncertain. V was pared by 4 bases and J by 3 bases, with 18 bases between. Per germline, CDR1 LGHDT and CDR2 YNNKEL (reference sequence). The length of the CDR3 is 16 residues.

V usage is TRBV15 and J usage is TRBJ2-3; the D gene is possibly TRBD2 (5 bases). V dropped 5 bases and J dropped 5 bases, with 8 bases sitting between them. CDR1 is LNHNV and CDR2 is YYDKDF in the germline V gene (reference sequence). The CDR3 is 12 residues long. Here the CDR3 DNA reads TGTGCCACCAGCCCTCGGGGAGATACGCAGTATTTT. This translates into CATSPRGDTQYF. The full variable domain, in which reference TRBV15 and TRBJ2-3 provide the parts outside the CDR3, is DAMVIQNPRYQVTQFGKPVTLSCSQTLNHNVMYWYQQKSSQAPKLLFHYYDKDFNNEADTPDNFQSRRPNTSFCFLDIRSPGLGDTAMYLCATSPRGDTQYFGPGTRLTVL.

This chain connects TRBV14 to TRBJ2-1; no firm D call. Germline CDR1 is SGHDN and CDR2 is FVKESK. Trimming cost V 1 base and J 8 bases, with 6 bases left between them. CDR3 length equals 12 residues. The chain's CDR3 is CASSQVEHEQFF. In nucleotides, the CDR3 is TGTGCCAGCAGCCAAGTAGAGCATGAGCAGTTCTTC.

The sample holds many counts of this clonotype. The chain recombines TRBV11-3 with TRBJ2-7; 8 bases agree with TRBD2. V lost 3 bases and J lost 5; bases outside the gene matches: 3. The germline V gene encodes CDR1 SGHNT and CDR2 YENEEA. CDR3 length: 13 amino acids. The CDR3 nucleotides are TGTGCCAGCAGCTTCGCGGGAGGCCACGAGCAGTACTTC. Residues: CASSFAGGHEQYF.

Many counts were recorded for this clonotype. The chain combines TRBV7-9 with TRBJ1-3, with D hard to call. V lost 5 bases, J lost 0 bases, and 5 bases lay in between. This CDR3 region has 13 residues. Per germline, CDR1 SEHNR and CDR2 FQNEAQ (reference sequence). In DNA, the CDR3 is TGTGCCAGCAGCCTCGACTCTGGAAACACCATATATTTT. Translation gives CASSLDSGNTIYF.

This chain's CDR3 is CSVEARDRGPRRAKNIQYF. The DNA of the CDR3 is TGCAGCGTTGAAGCCCGGGACAGGGGGCCCCGGAGGGCCAAAAACATTCAGTACTTC. The chain combines TRBV29-1 with TRBJ2-4, with TRBD1 matching 12 bases. Losses at the gene ends were 1 base for V and 1 base for J; bases not matched to a gene: 11. CDR1 is SQVTM and CDR2 is ANQGSEA in the germline V gene. The CDR3 runs 19 residues. Supplemented by reference TRBV29-1 and TRBJ2-4, the full variable domain reads SAVISQKPSRDICQRGTSLTIQCQVDSQVTMMFWYRQQPGQSLTLIATANQGSEATYESGFVIDKFPISRPNLTFSTLTVSNMSPEDSSIYLCSVEARDRGPRRAKNIQYFGAGTRLSVL.

This clonotype was seen a few times. The chain uses TRBV7-9 and TRBJ1-2; D gene unclear. V lost 1 base, J lost 11 bases, and 11 bases lay in between. The CDR3 contains 12 residues. The germline CDR1 and CDR2 sequences are SEHNR and FQNEAQ (reference sequence). CDR3 loop: CASSLEESVYTF. The CDR3 nucleotides are TGTGCCAGCAGCTTAGAGGAGAGCGTGTACACCTTC.

As for this clonotype: Since a much larger clone is just one base distant, this may be a read error. The chain combines TRBV6-1 with TRBJ2-2, with D maybe TRBD2 (6 bases). Germline V CDR1 and CDR2: MNHNS, SASEGT. This CDR3 contains 15 residues. The V gene lost 5 bases and the J gene lost 7 bases, with 17 bases spanning the gap. CDR3 protein: CASSTLEMGGGELFF. CDR3 in DNA: TGTGCCAGCAGTACCCTCGAGATGGGGGGCGGGGAGCTGTTTTTT.

The V gene is TRBV29-1, the J gene TRBJ2-3; 8 bases match TRBD2. Germline V lookup: CDR1 SQVTM, CDR2 ANQGSEA. The CDR3 extends over 14 amino acids. V was pared by 5 bases and J by 4 bases, with 8 bases of the junction left unmatched. The CDR3 sequence is CSVPLAGGSDTQYF. The CDR3 nucleotides are TGCAGCGTTCCTCTGGCGGGAGGATCAGATACGCAGTATTTT.

The J gene is TRBJ2-1, the V gene TRBV2, with a weak D call TRBD1 (5 bases). The CDR3 sequence is 10 residues long. CDR1 and CDR2 from the germline V gene are SNHLY and FYNNEI. Trimming left V 7 bases short and J 7 bases short, with 5 bases between. In DNA form, the CDR3 reads TGTGCCAGCACAGGGAATGAGCAGTTCTTC. Protein sequence: CASTGNEQFF.

The rearrangement uses TRBV28 and TRBJ1-2; no reliable D call. The CDR3 contains 14 residues. Germline V lookup: CDR1 MDHEN, CDR2 SYDVKM. Deletions cut 3 bases from V and 4 bases from J, with 12 bases between. CDR3: CASSLRADAYGYTF. The DNA of the CDR3 is TGTGCCAGCAGTTTGCGGGCGGACGCCTATGGCTACACCTTC.

This clonotype was counted many times. The chain links TRBV7-2 to TRBJ2-7; 10 nucleotides agree with TRBD1. CDR3 length: 14 residues. With V trimmed by 3 bases and J by 3 bases, 2 bases remained unmatched. Germline loops: CDR1 SGHTA, CDR2 FQGNSA. The CDR3 DNA reads as TGTGCCAGCAGCTTCCGGGACAGGGGCTACGAGCAGTACTTC. Protein sequence: CASSFRDRGYEQYF.

This clonotype was observed many times. This chain connects TRBV28 to TRBJ2-5; D remains unclear. Between the trimmed V and J ends, which lost 4 bases and 2 bases, there was a span of 8 bases. Germline assignment: CDR1 MDHEN and CDR2 SYDVKM. This CDR3 is 13 amino acids long. CDR3 coding DNA: TGTGCCAGCAGTTATACAGATCAAGAGACCCAGTACTTC. Translation: CASSYTDQETQYF.

As regards this clonotype: A read error is likely, as this CDR3 ends without the conserved phenylalanine or tryptophan. The chain uses TRBV7-9 and TRBJ2-1; D is possibly TRBD1 or TRBD2 (5 bases each). The CDR3 consists of 17 residues. Germline lookup yields CDR1 SEHNR and CDR2 FQNEAQ (reference sequence). V lost 2 bases, J lost 0 bases, and 14 bases lay in between. This chain's CDR3 is CASSLIGTPHSYNEQFL. In DNA, the CDR3 is TGTGCCAGCAGCTTAATTGGGACGCCACACTCCTACAATGAGCAGTTCCTC.

The sample holds many counts of this clonotype. The chain links TRBV10-3 to TRBJ2-7; 10 bases align to TRBD2. CDR1 ENHRY and CDR2 SYGVKD come from the germline V gene. V trimming: 8 bases; J trimming: 5 bases; junction bases outside the gene matches: 6. The CDR3 consists of 13 residues. CDR3 sequence (DNA): TGTGCCATCGAGCGGGAGGGCCTTCACGAGCAGTACTTC. Translated: CAIEREGLHEQYF.

This chain uses TRBV5-1 with TRBJ2-1; 13 bases align to TRBD2. The CDR3 sequence is 17 residues long. The germline gives CDR1 SGHRS, CDR2 YFSETQ. After removal of 7 bases from V and 2 bases from J, the junction contained 9 bases not matched to a gene. The CDR3 nucleotides read TGCGCCAGCCTGGAGACTAGCGGGAGGAGTCCCTACAATGAGCAGTTCTTC. It is translated as CASLETSGRSPYNEQFF.

The table lists this clonotype with many counts. V is TRBV20-1 and J is TRBJ1-1; the D is unclear. From germline, CDR1 is DFQATT and CDR2 SNEGSKA (reference sequence). V lost 1 base to trimming and J lost 4 bases, with 19 bases between them. The CDR3 is made up of 16 amino acids. The CDR3 DNA follows: TGCAGTGCTAGAGTTTCGGGATCCTCTCCTTCCACTGAAGCTTTCTTT. It codes for CSARVSGSSPSTEAFF.

V and J are TRBV24-1 and TRBJ2-5; tentative D call: TRBD1 (5 bases). Trimming pared 3 bases from V and 7 bases from J, leaving 17 bases between. The CDR3 consists of 15 residues. Looked up from germline, CDR1 is KGHDR and CDR2 is SFDVKD. For the CDR3, the DNA is TGTGCCACCAGTGATGCCGGTCCTAAGGGGCGGACCCAGTACTTC. It specifies CATSDAGPKGRTQYF.

This clonotype was seen many times. The V gene is TRBV7-2, the J gene TRBJ2-5; D is uncertain. V was clipped by 0 bases and J by 5 bases, with 10 bases between them. Per the germline V gene, CDR1 is SGHTA and CDR2 is FQGNSA. CDR3 length equals 14 residues. The DNA for the CDR3 is TGTGCCAGCAGCTTAGCGCGAACCTCCGAGACCCAGTACTTC. Translated: CASSLARTSETQYF.

Ten or more counts support this clonotype. The rearrangement joins TRBV6-1 to TRBJ2-5, with D tentatively TRBD1 (6 bases). Germline CDR1 is MNHNS and CDR2 is SASEGT. V shed 7 bases and J shed 1 base, with 10 bases lying between them. The CDR3 is made up of 13 amino acids. CDR3 DNA: TGTGCCAGCAACAGGGACACCCAAGAGACCCAGTACTTC. This translates into CASNRDTQETQYF.

This clonotype was found many times. J is TRBJ1-1 and V is TRBV5-1; the D gene is possibly TRBD1 (5 bases). Trimming cost V 0 bases and J 0 bases, with 9 bases left between them. The CDR3 is made up of 15 amino acids. Germline values: CDR1 SGHRS, CDR2 YFSETQ. CDR3 sequence (DNA): TGCGCCAGCAGCTTGGGGGGCTCCCTGAACACTGAAGCTTTCTTT. It encodes CASSLGGSLNTEAFF.

V is TRBV14 and J is TRBJ2-7, with TRBD1 identical over 9 bases. The CDR3 spans 14 residues. The ends lost 3 bases at V and 1 base at J; junction bases unmatched: 1. Germline-derived CDR1 and CDR2 are SGHDN and FVKESK. The CDR3 region is CASSQDRGSYEQYF. DNA for the CDR3: TGTGCCAGCAGCCAGGACAGGGGATCCTACGAGCAGTACTTC.

This clonotype was counted ten times or more. The chain recombines TRBV15 with TRBJ2-7, with TRBD2 matching 7 bases. Germline CDR1 reads LNHNV; CDR2 reads YYDKDF (reference sequence). There are 14 residues in the CDR3. V gave up 1 base and J gave up 3 bases; unmatched junction bases: 3. The CDR3 region is CATSRGGSSYEQYF. CDR3 DNA: TGTGCCACCAGCAGAGGCGGGAGTAGCTACGAGCAGTACTTC.